The 27 T cell receptor beta chains reported below all come from one sample, sequenced in a study of blood T cell repertoires in COVID-19. Clones were read by immunoSEQ multiplex PCR, and TCRdb kept only the in-frame ones, dropping some. The profile shows about 34,000 clones, approximately 92% of them singletons. The sample was peripheral blood. All receptors come from a woman of 80 years or more with acute or convalescent COVID-19.

J is TRBJ2-5 and V is TRBV5-4, with D perhaps matching TRBD1 (6 bases). There are 14 residues in the CDR3. V was cut by 4 bases and J by 5 bases, with 15 bases left in between. Germline values: CDR1 SGHNT, CDR2 YYREEE (reference sequence). The CDR3 DNA follows: TGTGCCAGCAGCCCTACAGGGTTGGGGGAGACCCAGTACTTC. Its translation is CASSPTGLGETQYF.

V gene TRBV6-2 or TRBV6-3 combines with J gene TRBJ2-5, with D possibly being TRBD1 (5 bases). Germline V lookup: CDR1 MNHEY, CDR2 SVGEGT. Trimming took 4 bases from V and 7 from J, leaving 16 bases between them. The CDR3 length is 14 residues. CDR3 bases: TGTGCCAGCAGTTTGTCGCAGGGCCCTTGGACCCAGTACTTC. It translates to CASSLSQGPWTQYF.

This chain connects TRBV2 to TRBJ2-2; D may be TRBD1 (7 bases). There are 15 residues in the CDR3. Per the germline V gene, CDR1 is SNHLY and CDR2 is FYNNEI. The V and J ends lost 7 bases and 3 bases respectively, with 15 bases between them. The CDR3 here is CASTIDREDTGELFF. The CDR3 coding sequence is TGTGCCAGCACCATAGACAGGGAGGACACCGGGGAGCTGTTTTTT.

The J gene is TRBJ1-5, the V gene TRBV12-3 or TRBV12-4; TRBD1 might be the D (6 bases). The CDR3 is 13 amino acids. Trimming removed 5 bases from V and 7 bases from J, with 12 bases in between. CDR3 sequence (DNA): TGTGCCAGCAGTGCGGGGGCAGAACAGCCCCAGCATTTT. Amino acids: CASSAGAEQPQHF.

The chain carries TRBV19 and TRBJ1-4, with D tentatively TRBD1 (6 bases). Between the trimmed V and J ends, which lost 2 bases and 6 bases, there was a span of 16 bases. Germline V gives CDR1 LNHDA, CDR2 SQIVND (reference sequence). CDR3 length: 16 amino acids. CDR3 in amino acids: CASSISGGNVDEKLFF. The CDR3 DNA reads as TGTGCCAGTAGTATATCGGGGGGCAACGTCGATGAAAAACTGTTTTTT.

The chain employs TRBV7-2 and TRBJ2-3; TRBD2 agrees at 9 bases. V lost 0 bases to trimming and J lost 0 bases; unmatched junction nucleotides: 7. This CDR3 comprises 18 residues. The germline gives CDR1 SGHTA, CDR2 FQGNSA. The CDR3 sequence is CASSLALTSGSSTDTQYF. CDR3 in DNA: TGTGCCAGCAGCTTAGCCCTGACTAGCGGAAGTAGCACAGATACGCAGTATTTT.

This clone has only one observation. This chain uses TRBV19 with TRBJ1-1, with TRBD1 identical over 7 bases. CDR1 is LNHDA, CDR2 SQIVND, per germline (reference sequence). The CDR3 length is 13 residues. V lost 3 bases, J lost 4 bases, and 2 bases stayed unmatched. CDR3 bases: TGTGCCAGTAGTATCGCAGGGGGCACTGAAGCTTTCTTT. It yields the protein CASSIAGGTEAFF.

V usage is TRBV7-2 and J usage is TRBJ2-5, with 12 bases lining up with TRBD2. This CDR3 contains 17 residues. Germline trimming cut 5 bases from V and 4 bases from J; bases unmatched to any gene: 11. CDR1 SGHTA and CDR2 FQGNSA come from the germline V gene. This CDR3 reads CASSPVRLAGAPETQYF. As DNA, the CDR3 is TGTGCCAGCAGCCCTGTTCGACTAGCGGGGGCCCCAGAGACCCAGTACTTC.

In this sample, this clone turned up once. The chain uses TRBV5-4 and TRBJ2-1; 11 bases match TRBD1. CDR1 is SGHNT, CDR2 YYREEE, per germline (reference sequence). Trimming removed 4 bases from V and 9 bases from J; junction bases left unmatched: 6. The CDR3 is 14 residues long. The CDR3 nucleotides read TGTGCCAGCAGCCCGGGACAGGGGGATCGTGAGCAGTTCTTC. Residues: CASSPGQGDREQFF.

This chain uses TRBV6-5 with TRBJ1-1, with D tentatively TRBD1 (6 bases). CDR1 MNHEY and CDR2 SVGAGI come from the germline V gene. The CDR3 is 13 amino acids. Trimming took 11 bases from V and 1 from J, leaving 14 bases between them. Here the CDR3 DNA reads TGTGCCGTTCTCAGGGGTCGGAACACTGAAGCTTTCTTT. Its translation: CAVLRGRNTEAFF.

The chain recombines TRBV28 with TRBJ1-3; the match to TRBD1 covers 10 bases. Trimming removed 5 bases from V and 4 bases from J; junction bases left unmatched: 14. The CDR3 runs to 18 residues. Germline CDR1 reads MDHEN; CDR2 reads SYDVKM. The chain's CDR3 is CASSTPEPGQGPGNTIYF. CDR3 nucleotides: TGTGCCAGCAGTACGCCGGAACCGGGACAGGGGCCCGGAAACACCATATATTTT. Combining the CDR3 with reference TRBV28 and TRBJ1-3 gives the whole variable domain DVKVTQSSRYLVKRTGEKVFLECVQDMDHENMFWYRQDPGLGLRLIYFSYDVKMKEKGDIPEGYSVSREKKERFSLILESASTNQTSMYLCASSTPEPGQGPGNTIYFGEGSWLTVV.

This clone came up a few times. V gene TRBV7-3 combines with J gene TRBJ2-2; D call uncertain. The length of the CDR3 is 16 residues. Germline loops: CDR1 SGHTA, CDR2 FQGTGA. V dropped 0 bases and J dropped 0 bases, with 8 bases sitting between them. This chain's CDR3 is CASSLTSVANTGELFF. For the CDR3, the DNA is TGTGCCAGCAGCTTAACATCCGTTGCGAACACCGGGGAGCTGTTTTTT. Looking up the rest from reference TRBV7-3 and TRBJ2-2 gives the full variable domain: GAGVSQTPSNKVTEKGKYVELRCDPISGHTALYWYRQSLGQGPEFLIYFQGTGAADDSGLPNDRFFAVRPEGSVSTLKIQRTERGDSAVYLCASSLTSVANTGELFFGEGSRLTVL.

V gene TRBV30 combines with J gene TRBJ2-7; 10 nucleotides align to TRBD1. The CDR3 contains 15 residues. Trimming at V came to 1 base and at J to 3 bases, leaving 6 bases not matched to a gene. Germline V gives CDR1 GTSNPN, CDR2 SVGIG (reference sequence). CDR3 bases: TGTGCCTGGAGTGGCCGGGACAGGGGTTTCTACGAGCAGTACTTC. Translating gives CAWSGRDRGFYEQYF.

This clone showed up just once. The chain carries TRBV19 and TRBJ1-6; a possible D gene is TRBD1 (6 bases). CDR1 and CDR2 from the germline V gene are LNHDA and SQIVND (reference sequence). This CDR3 spans 14 amino acids. Trimming took off 7 bases at V and 9 bases at J, with 16 bases between the two ends. CDR3 residues: CASTTTQGISPLHF. The CDR3 bases are TGTGCCAGTACCACTACCCAGGGGATTTCACCCCTCCACTTT.

The chain couples TRBV2 to TRBJ1-2; D gene unclear. The CDR3 contains 14 residues. Germline-derived CDR1 and CDR2 are SNHLY and FYNNEI. With 0 bases removed from V and 7 bases from J, the gap between germline ends came to 12 bases. The CDR3 DNA follows: TGTGCCAGCAGTGAAGCGCAGTTATTCCCTGGCTACACCTTC. Encoded protein: CASSEAQLFPGYTF.

V gene TRBV7-6 combines with J gene TRBJ2-2, with 11 bases lining up with TRBD1. The V gene end was trimmed by 5 bases and the J gene end by 7 bases; junction bases not matched to a gene: 9. The CDR3 contains 16 residues. CDR1 SGHVS and CDR2 FNYEAQ come from the germline V gene. CDR3 region: CASSGRTGGSGGELFF. The CDR3 DNA reads as TGTGCCAGCAGCGGCCGGACAGGGGGCAGTGGCGGGGAGCTGTTTTTT.

This clone is medium-sized by share. The V call is TRBV19, the J call TRBJ1-5; D might be TRBD1 (6 bases). CDR3 length equals 16 residues. Germline V gives CDR1 LNHDA, CDR2 SQIVND (reference sequence). V lost 4 bases and J lost 4, with 17 bases in between. CDR3 bases: TGTGCCAGTAGTAGAACCGGGACACAACGGAATCAGCCCCAGCATTTT. Amino acids: CASSRTGTQRNQPQHF.

There are a few counts of this clone. The chain uses TRBV6-5 and TRBJ2-1; 9 bases align to TRBD2. The CDR3 spans 14 residues. The V gene's germline CDR1 is MNHEY and CDR2 SVGAGI. V gave up 6 bases and J gave up 7 bases; unmatched junction bases: 7. The CDR3: CASSDSGGPNEQFF. The CDR3 DNA reads TGTGCCAGCAGCGATAGCGGGGGTCCAAATGAGCAGTTCTTC.

This clone was seen a single time. The chain recombines TRBV3-1 (or the pseudogene TRBV3-2) with TRBJ1-1, with 7 bases identical to TRBD1. Germline CDR1 reads LGHDT; CDR2 reads YNNKEL (reference sequence). Trimming cost V 1 base and J 8 bases; bases outside gene matches: 10. This CDR3 has 15 residues. The CDR3 DNA sequence: TGTGCCAGCAGCCAAGTTGGAAACAGGGGCTCGGAAGCTTTCTTT. Protein sequence: CASSQVGNRGSEAFF.

The chain uses TRBV30 and TRBJ2-7, with D possibly being TRBD2 (6 bases). CDR1 and CDR2 (germline): GTSNPN, SVGIG (reference sequence). Deletions cut 2 bases from V and 4 bases from J, with 15 bases between. This CDR3 contains 14 residues. The CDR3 is CAWSTWRGPYEQYF. Written as DNA, the CDR3 is TGTGCCTGGAGTACTTGGAGGGGTCCGTACGAGCAGTACTTC. The full variable domain, in which reference TRBV30 and TRBJ2-7 provide the parts outside the CDR3, is SQTIHQWPATLVQPVGSPLSLECTVEGTSNPNLYWYRQAAGRGLQLLFYSVGIGQISSEVPQNLSASRPQDRQFILSSKKLLLSDSGFYLCAWSTWRGPYEQYFGPGTRLTVT.

V is TRBV6-6 and J is TRBJ1-2; the match to TRBD1 covers 9 bases. CDR1 and CDR2 from the germline V gene are MNHNY and SVGAGI (reference sequence). The CDR3 length is 13 residues. V lost 6 bases to trimming and J lost 7 bases; unmatched junction nucleotides: 6. The CDR3 DNA sequence: TGTGCCAGCAGCCAGGGACAGGGTGGTGGCTACACCTTC. Residues: CASSQGQGGGYTF.

V is TRBV7-2 and J is TRBJ2-3, with 10 bases that match TRBD2. V lost 3 bases to trimming and J lost 1 base; unmatched junction nucleotides: 13. There are 19 residues in the CDR3. The V gene's germline CDR1 is SGHTA and CDR2 FQGNSA. The CDR3 sequence: CASSFRPIPGTSGTDTQYF. The CDR3 bases are TGTGCCAGCAGCTTTAGACCCATTCCCGGGACTAGCGGCACAGATACGCAGTATTTT.

V is TRBV6-5 and J is TRBJ2-3; tentatively, D is TRBD2 (5 bases). The CDR3 covers 15 residues. The ends were cut back, 8 bases at V and 2 bases at J, with 17 bases in the middle. Germline CDR1 MNHEY, CDR2 SVGAGI. CDR3 DNA sequence: TGTGCCAGCTCTAGACGGGGTTCCTCCACAGATACGCAGTATTTT. This translates into CASSRRGSSTDTQYF.

This clone was counted once. The chain has TRBV20-1 and TRBJ1-2, with 9 positions matching TRBD1. Germline values: CDR1 DFQATT, CDR2 SNEGSKA (reference sequence). V shed 3 bases and J 3 bases; nucleotides not matched to a gene: 2. There are 13 residues in the CDR3. The CDR3 spells CSASDRGDYGYTF. In DNA, the CDR3 is TGCAGTGCTAGTGACAGGGGGGACTATGGCTACACCTTC.

This chain uses TRBV29-1 with TRBJ2-7; 11 nucleotides match TRBD2. From germline, CDR1 is SQVTM and CDR2 ANQGSEA. V was pared by 3 bases and J by 6 bases, with 4 bases of the junction left unmatched. The CDR3 length is 13 residues. The DNA of the CDR3 is TGCAGCGTTGATGGGACTAGCGGAGCCGAGCAGTACTTC. This encodes CSVDGTSGAEQYF.

The chain joins TRBV10-3 to TRBJ2-3; TRBD2 matches at 10 bases. This CDR3 spans 16 amino acids. V was pared by 10 bases and J by 1 base, with 11 bases of the junction left unmatched. Germline lookup yields CDR1 ENHRY and CDR2 SYGVKD. CDR3 coding DNA: TGTGCCACCGGTGTTGGCACTAGCGGGGGCACAGATACGCAGTATTTT. Amino acid sequence: CATGVGTSGGTDTQYF.

The J gene is TRBJ2-5, the V gene TRBV7-9; possible D gene TRBD2, 7 bases. The germline V and J ends were trimmed by 5 bases and 4 bases, with 17 bases remaining between them. This CDR3 contains 15 residues. CDR1 and CDR2 (germline): SEHNR, FQNEAQ (reference sequence). The CDR3 DNA reads as TGTGCCAGCAGCCCACTGGGGGGGGCGGGAGAGACCCAGTACTTC. Its protein product is CASSPLGGAGETQYF.